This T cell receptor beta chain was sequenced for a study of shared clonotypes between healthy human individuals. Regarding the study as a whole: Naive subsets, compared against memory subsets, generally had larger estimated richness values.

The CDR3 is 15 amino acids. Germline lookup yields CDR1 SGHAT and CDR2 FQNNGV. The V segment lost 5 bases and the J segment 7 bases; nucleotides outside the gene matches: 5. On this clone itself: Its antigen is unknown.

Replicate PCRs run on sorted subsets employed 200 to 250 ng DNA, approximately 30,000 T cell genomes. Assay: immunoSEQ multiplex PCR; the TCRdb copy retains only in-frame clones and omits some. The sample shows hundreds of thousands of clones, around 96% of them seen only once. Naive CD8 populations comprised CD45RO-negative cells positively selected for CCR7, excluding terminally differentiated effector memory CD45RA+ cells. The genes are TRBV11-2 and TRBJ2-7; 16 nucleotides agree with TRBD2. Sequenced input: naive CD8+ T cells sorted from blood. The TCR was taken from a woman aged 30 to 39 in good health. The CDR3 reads CASSPGTSGREEQYF. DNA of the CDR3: TGTGCCAGCAGCCCGGGGACTAGCGGGAGGGAGGAGCAGTACTTC.